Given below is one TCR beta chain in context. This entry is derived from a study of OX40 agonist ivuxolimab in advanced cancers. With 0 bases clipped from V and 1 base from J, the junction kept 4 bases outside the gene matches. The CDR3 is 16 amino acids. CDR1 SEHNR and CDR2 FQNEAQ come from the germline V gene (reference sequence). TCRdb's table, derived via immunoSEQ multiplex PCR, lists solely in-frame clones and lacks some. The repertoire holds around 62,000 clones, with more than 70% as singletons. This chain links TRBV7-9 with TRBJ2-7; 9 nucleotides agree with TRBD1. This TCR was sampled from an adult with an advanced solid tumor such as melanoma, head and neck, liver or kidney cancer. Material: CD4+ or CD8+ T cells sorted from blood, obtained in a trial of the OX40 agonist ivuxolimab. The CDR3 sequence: CASSLATGGKSYEQYF. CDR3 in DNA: TGTGCCAGCAGCTTAGCAACAGGGGGCAAATCCTACGAGCAGTACTTC.